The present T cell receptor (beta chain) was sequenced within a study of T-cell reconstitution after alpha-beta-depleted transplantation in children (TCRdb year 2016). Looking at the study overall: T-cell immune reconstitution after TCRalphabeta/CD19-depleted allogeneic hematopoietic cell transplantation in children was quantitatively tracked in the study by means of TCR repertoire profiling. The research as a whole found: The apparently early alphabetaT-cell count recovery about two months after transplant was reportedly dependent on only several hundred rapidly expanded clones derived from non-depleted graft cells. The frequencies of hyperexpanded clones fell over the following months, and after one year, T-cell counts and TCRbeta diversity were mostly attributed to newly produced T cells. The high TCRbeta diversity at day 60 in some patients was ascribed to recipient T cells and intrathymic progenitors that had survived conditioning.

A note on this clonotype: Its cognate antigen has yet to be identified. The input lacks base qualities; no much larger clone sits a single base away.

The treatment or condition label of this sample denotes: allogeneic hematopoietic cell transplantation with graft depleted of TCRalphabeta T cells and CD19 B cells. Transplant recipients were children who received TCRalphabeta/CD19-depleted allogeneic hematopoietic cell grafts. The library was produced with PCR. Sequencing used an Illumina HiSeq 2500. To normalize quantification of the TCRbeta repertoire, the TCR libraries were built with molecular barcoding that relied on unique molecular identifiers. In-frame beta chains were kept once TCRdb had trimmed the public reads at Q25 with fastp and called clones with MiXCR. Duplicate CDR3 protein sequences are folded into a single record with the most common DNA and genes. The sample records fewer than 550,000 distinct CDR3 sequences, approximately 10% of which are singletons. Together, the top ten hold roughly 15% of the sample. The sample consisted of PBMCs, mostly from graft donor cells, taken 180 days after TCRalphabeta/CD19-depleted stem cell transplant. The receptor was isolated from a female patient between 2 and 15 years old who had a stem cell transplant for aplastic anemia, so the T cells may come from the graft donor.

The CDR3 region reads CASSYQTTRSSPLHF. Here is the DNA: TGTGCCAGCAGTTACCAGACTACAAGGAGTTCACCCCTCCACTTT. The chain couples TRBV6-2 or TRBV6-3 to TRBJ1-6; the D gene is unclear. Trimming at the junction amounts to 2 bases on V and 9 bases on J, and the germline ends lie 14 bases apart. Counted from cysteine to phenylalanine, this CDR3 has 15 amino acids. CDR3 DNA is the only sequence kept; it has 45 bases, read in frame from the first base. Sequences MNHEY (CDR1) and SVGEGT (CDR2) are obtained from the germline V gene.